The 15 T cell receptor beta chains below were found in one sample sequenced in a study of shared clonotypes between healthy human individuals. The repertoire was sequenced with immunoSEQ multiplex PCR; TCRdb's copy has only in-frame clones and lacks some. Seen here are around 2,100,000 clones, over 85% observed once, and the top ten hold less than 1.5%. Cells designated naive CD8 were CD45RO-negative and were positively selected for CCR7, with terminally differentiated effector memory CD45RA+ cells excluded. Sequenced material: naive CD8+ T cells sorted from blood. These receptor sequences come from a man aged 18 to 30 in good health.

The chain uses TRBV27 and TRBJ2-5, with TRBD2 matching 9 bases. Germline loops: CDR1 MNHEY, CDR2 SMNVEV (reference sequence). The CDR3 extends over 15 amino acids. V was pared by 5 bases and J by 5 bases, with 9 bases of the junction left unmatched. The CDR3 nucleotides are TGTGCCAGCAGTCTATACGCGGGGGGGAAGGAGACCCAGTACTTC. Translating it yields CASSLYAGGKETQYF.

The chain has TRBV25-1 and TRBJ2-1; TRBD2 aligns across 9 bases. The V gene's germline CDR1 is MGHDK and CDR2 SYGVNS. The CDR3 contains 16 residues. V shed 4 bases and J 3 bases; nucleotides not matched to a gene: 7. CDR3 sequence reads: CASSGPGLALYNEQFF. CDR3 in DNA: TGTGCCAGCAGTGGACCGGGACTAGCCCTCTACAATGAGCAGTTCTTC.

This clone showed up just once. The chain has TRBV18 and TRBJ2-7; 8 bases align to TRBD1. V shed 3 bases and J 3 bases; nucleotides not matched to a gene: 7. CDR1 is KGHSH and CDR2 is LQKENI in the germline V gene. This CDR3 is 15 amino acids long. The CDR3 reads CASSPEGQDNYEQYF. The CDR3, as DNA: TGTGCCAGCTCACCGGAGGGACAGGACAACTACGAGCAGTACTTC.

This chain links TRBV2 with TRBJ1-2; perhaps TRBD1 as D (6 bases). The CDR3 has 15 residues. The germline V and J ends were trimmed by 7 bases and 2 bases, with 17 bases remaining between them. Germline CDR1 and CDR2: SNHLY and FYNNEI. The CDR3 sequence is CASNNRGAANYGYTF. The CDR3 DNA is TGTGCCAGCAATAATCGGGGGGCGGCGAACTATGGCTACACCTTC.

The rearrangement joins TRBV6-6 to TRBJ2-2, with D perhaps matching TRBD1 (5 bases). The germline V gene encodes CDR1 MNHNY and CDR2 SVGAGI (reference sequence). The V gene lost 8 bases and the J gene lost 0 bases, with 13 bases spanning the gap. This CDR3 comprises 15 residues. As DNA, the CDR3 is TGTGCCAGCGCGTATGTAGGGGCGAACACCGGGGAGCTGTTTTTT. Translation gives CASAYVGANTGELFF.

This chain joins TRBV15 and TRBJ1-5; TRBD1 might be the D (6 bases). V was trimmed by 3 bases and J by 0 bases, leaving 12 bases between them. Looked up from germline, CDR1 is LNHNV and CDR2 is YYDKDF (reference sequence). The CDR3 consists of 16 residues. The CDR3 coding sequence is TGTGCCACCAGCAGCACCGGGACACTTAGCAATCAGCCCCAGCATTTT. Translating gives CATSSTGTLSNQPQHF.

The rearrangement joins TRBV7-3 to TRBJ2-3; TRBD2 matches at 7 bases. The CDR3 contains 14 residues. The germline V gene encodes CDR1 SGHTA and CDR2 FQGTGA. The ends lost 5 bases at V and 2 bases at J; junction bases unmatched: 4. This chain's CDR3 is CASSAAGNTDTQYF. CDR3 nucleotides: TGTGCCAGCAGCGCAGCGGGGAACACAGATACGCAGTATTTT.

The chain joins TRBV2 to TRBJ2-1, with TRBD2 identical over 8 bases. With V trimmed by 6 bases and J by 10 bases, 14 bases remained unmatched. From germline, CDR1 is SNHLY and CDR2 FYNNEI. The CDR3 is made up of 15 amino acids. CDR3 DNA: TGTGCCAGCAGCGTAGCGGGACTCGGGAAGGGGGAGCAGTTCTTC. This encodes CASSVAGLGKGEQFF.

The rearrangement uses TRBV5-1 and TRBJ2-3, with TRBD2 matching over 14 bases. Germline values: CDR1 SGHRS, CDR2 YFSETQ. V lost 4 bases, J lost 1 base, and 5 bases stayed unmatched. The CDR3 is made up of 17 amino acids. The CDR3 DNA reads as TGCGCCAGCAGCCCGGCGGGACTAGCGGGGGGCACAGATACGCAGTATTTT. Encoded protein: CASSPAGLAGGTDTQYF. The variable domain in full, with the rest retrieved from reference TRBV5-1 and TRBJ2-3, is KAGVTQTPRYLIKTRGQQVTLSCSPISGHRSVSWYQQTPGQGLQFLFEYFSETQRNKGNFPGRFSGRQFSNSRSEMNVSTLELGDSALYLCASSPAGLAGGTDTQYFGPGTRLTVL.

The CDR3 reads CASIRTPTNEKLFF. CDR3 nucleotides: TGTGCCAGCATAAGAACGCCAACTAATGAAAAACTGTTTTTT. The chain is built from TRBV2 and TRBJ1-4; D is ambiguous. The germline V gene has CDR1 SNHLY and CDR2 FYNNEI. The CDR3 loop spans 14 amino acids. Trimming shortened V by 7 bases and J by 0 bases, and 9 bases separated the two germline ends. Full variable domain (remainder filled in from reference TRBV2 and TRBJ1-4): EPEVTQTPSHQVTQMGQEVILRCVPISNHLYFYWYRQILGQKVEFLVSFYNNEISEKSEIFDDQFSVERPDGSNFTLKIRSTKLEDSAMYFCASIRTPTNEKLFFGSGTQLSVL.

Worth noting for this clone: Other DNA variants within this sample encode the same CDR3. CDR3 nucleotides: TGTGCCAGCAGTTTGTACGGTAGCAATCAGCCCCAGCATTTT. Translating gives CASSLYGSNQPQHF. V usage is TRBV27 and J usage is TRBJ1-5; D not resolved. CDR1 and CDR2 (germline): MNHEY, SMNVEV (reference sequence). The CDR3 extends over 14 amino acids. Trimming shortened V by 3 bases and J by 0 bases, and 6 bases separated the two germline ends.

The rearrangement joins TRBV30 to TRBJ2-3, with 9 bases fitting TRBD2. Germline V CDR1 and CDR2: GTSNPN, SVGIG (reference sequence). The J segment lost 6 bases and the V segment lost 2 bases, leaving 9 bases of the junction unmatched. The CDR3 consists of 15 residues. The CDR3 DNA reads as TGTGCCTGGAGTTTGGTAGCGGGAGTATCGGATACGCAGTATTTT. Translating gives CAWSLVAGVSDTQYF.

The V gene is TRBV6-6, the J gene TRBJ2-3; D ambiguous. The V end lost 4 bases, the J end lost 0 bases, and 8 bases lay between the germline ends. The CDR3 contains 14 residues. CDR1 and CDR2 from the germline V gene are MNHNY and SVGAGI (reference sequence). This chain's CDR3 is CASSFLSSTDTQYF. The CDR3 DNA is TGTGCCAGCAGTTTCCTGAGTAGCACAGATACGCAGTATTTT.

This clone was counted once. The chain recombines TRBV19 with TRBJ1-1; D perhaps matches TRBD1 (5 bases). Germline CDR1 and CDR2: LNHDA and SQIVND (reference sequence). The CDR3 has 14 amino acids. Deletions cut 7 bases from V and 0 bases from J, with 12 bases between. CDR3 bases: TGTGCCAGTACCATCGGGGGGTTGAACACTGAAGCTTTCTTT. Translating gives CASTIGGLNTEAFF. The full variable domain, its missing parts supplied by reference TRBV19 and TRBJ1-1, is DGGITQSPKYLFRKEGQNVTLSCEQNLNHDAMYWYRQDPGQGLRLIYYSQIVNDFQKGDIAEGYSVSREKKESFPLTVTSAQKNPTAFYLCASTIGGLNTEAFFGQGTRLTVV.

The genes are TRBV11-2 and TRBJ2-7; 8 bases line up with TRBD2. V lost 1 base and J lost 4; bases outside the gene matches: 6. Per germline, CDR1 SGHAT and CDR2 FQNNGV. CDR3 size: 15 residues. The CDR3 DNA reads as TGTGCCAGCAGCTTAGCGGTAGCGGGGTCGTACGAGCAGTACTTC. Protein sequence: CASSLAVAGSYEQYF.